These 5 T cell receptor beta chains were all obtained from the same sample, sequenced in a study of cytomegalovirus exposure and HLA in healthy donors. Amplification used 60 Vbeta primers and 13 Jbeta primers. The protocol was immunoSEQ multiplex PCR, while the TCRdb copy is restricted to in-frame clones and leaves out a portion. The table lists 150,000 to 200,000 clones, around 79% of them singletons. Input material: PBMCs. All receptors come from a man aged 35 to 55 in good health and CMV-seropositive.

This chain links TRBV7-3 with TRBJ2-3; 9 nucleotides match TRBD2. The CDR3 runs 16 residues. Germline CDR1 reads SGHTA; CDR2 reads FQGTGA. The ends lost 1 base at V and 0 bases at J; junction bases unmatched: 2. This CDR3 is CASSLRLAASTDTQYF. The CDR3 DNA follows: TGTGCCAGCAGCTTAAGACTAGCGGCTAGCACAGATACGCAGTATTTT.

This clone appeared once. The chain links TRBV7-2 to TRBJ2-7, with 11 bases that match TRBD2. The CDR3 is 16 residues long. After removal of 1 base from V and 7 bases from J, the junction contained 9 bases not matched to a gene. In germline, CDR1 is SGHTA, CDR2 FQGNSA. The CDR3 DNA reads TGTGCCAGCAGCTTAGTAGCGGGAGGGCCGGGGTTAGAGCAGTACTTC. Protein: CASSLVAGGPGLEQYF.

The chain links TRBV6-6 to TRBJ2-7; unclear D gene. The CDR3 is made up of 13 amino acids. The germline V gene has CDR1 MNHNY and CDR2 SVGAGI (reference sequence). V lost 2 bases, J lost 2 bases, and 7 bases lay in between. For the CDR3, the DNA is TGTGCCAGCAGTTACCAGGCCGCCTACGAGCAGTACTTC. Its protein product is CASSYQAAYEQYF.

This chain links TRBV7-3 with TRBJ2-5; a weak D match, TRBD1 (5 bases). This CDR3 spans 14 amino acids. Germline assignment: CDR1 SGHTA and CDR2 FQGTGA. V lost 1 base and J 1 base, leaving 7 bases between the germline ends. CDR3 amino acids: CASSLMGPQETQYF. For the CDR3, the DNA is TGTGCCAGCAGCTTAATGGGGCCCCAAGAGACCCAGTACTTC.

This chain joins TRBV11-2 and TRBJ1-3; the D is unclear. Per germline, CDR1 SGHAT and CDR2 FQNNGV. The CDR3 contains 15 residues. V was clipped by 2 bases and J by 6 bases, with 14 bases between them. As DNA, the CDR3 is TGTGCCAGCAGCTTAACGGCGGTCTTTGAAAACACCATATATTTT. It translates to CASSLTAVFENTIYF.